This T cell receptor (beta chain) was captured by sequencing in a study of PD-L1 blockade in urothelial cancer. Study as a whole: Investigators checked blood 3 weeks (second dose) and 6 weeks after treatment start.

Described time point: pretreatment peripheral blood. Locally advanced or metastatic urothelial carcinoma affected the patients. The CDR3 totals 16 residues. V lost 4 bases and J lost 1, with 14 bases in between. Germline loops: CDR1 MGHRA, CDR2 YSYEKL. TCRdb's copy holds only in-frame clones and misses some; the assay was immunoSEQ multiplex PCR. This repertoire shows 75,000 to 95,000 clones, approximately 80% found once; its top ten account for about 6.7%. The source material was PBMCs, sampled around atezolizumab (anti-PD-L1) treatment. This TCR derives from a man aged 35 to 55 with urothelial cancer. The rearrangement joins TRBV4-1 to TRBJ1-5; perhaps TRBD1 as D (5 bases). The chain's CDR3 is CASSPRDLESNQPQHF. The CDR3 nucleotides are TGCGCCAGCAGCCCCCGGGACTTGGAGAGCAATCAGCCCCAGCATTTT.